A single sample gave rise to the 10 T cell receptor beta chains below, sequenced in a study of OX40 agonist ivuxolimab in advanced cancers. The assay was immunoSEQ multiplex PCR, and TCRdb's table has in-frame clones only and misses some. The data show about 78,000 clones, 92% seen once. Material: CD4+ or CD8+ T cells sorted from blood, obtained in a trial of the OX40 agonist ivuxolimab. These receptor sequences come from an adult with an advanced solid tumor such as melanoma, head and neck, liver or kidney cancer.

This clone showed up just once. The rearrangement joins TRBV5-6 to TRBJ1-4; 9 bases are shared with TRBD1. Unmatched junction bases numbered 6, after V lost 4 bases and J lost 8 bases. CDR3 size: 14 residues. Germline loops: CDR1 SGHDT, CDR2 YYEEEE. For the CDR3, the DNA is TGTGCCAGCAGCACCGGGACAGGGATGGAAAAACTGTTTTTT. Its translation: CASSTGTGMEKLFF.

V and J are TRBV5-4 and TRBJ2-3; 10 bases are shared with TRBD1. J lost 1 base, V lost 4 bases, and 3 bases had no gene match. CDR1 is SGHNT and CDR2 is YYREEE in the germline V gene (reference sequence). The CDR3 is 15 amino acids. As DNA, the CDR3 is TGTGCCAGCAGCGACAGGGGGCTCCGCACAGATACGCAGTATTTT. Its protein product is CASSDRGLRTDTQYF.

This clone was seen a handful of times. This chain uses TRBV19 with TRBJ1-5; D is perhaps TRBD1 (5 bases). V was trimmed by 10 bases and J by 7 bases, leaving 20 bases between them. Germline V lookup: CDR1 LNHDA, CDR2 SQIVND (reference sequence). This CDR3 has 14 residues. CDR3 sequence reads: CATDPGGNRQPQHF. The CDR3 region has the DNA TGTGCCACCGATCCCGGGGGGAATCGCCAGCCCCAGCATTTT.

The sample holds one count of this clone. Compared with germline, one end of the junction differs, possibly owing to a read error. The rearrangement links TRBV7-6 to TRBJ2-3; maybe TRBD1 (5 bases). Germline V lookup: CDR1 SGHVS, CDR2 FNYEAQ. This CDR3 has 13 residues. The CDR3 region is CASSPARDSYHTF. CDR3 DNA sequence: TGTGCCAGCAGCCCAGCCCGAGACAGCTACCATACTTTT.

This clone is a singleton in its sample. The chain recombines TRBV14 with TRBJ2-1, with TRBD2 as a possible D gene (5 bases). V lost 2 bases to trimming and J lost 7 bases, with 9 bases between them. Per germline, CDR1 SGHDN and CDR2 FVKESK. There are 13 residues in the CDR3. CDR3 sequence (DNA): TGTGCCAGCAGCCAATCGGGGTGGAATGAGCAGTTCTTC. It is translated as CASSQSGWNEQFF.

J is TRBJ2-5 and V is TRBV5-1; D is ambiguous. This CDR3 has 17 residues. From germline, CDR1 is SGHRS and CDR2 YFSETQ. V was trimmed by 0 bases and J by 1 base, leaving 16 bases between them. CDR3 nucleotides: TGCGCCAGCAGCTTGGAAGGGCAGAACCCGACCCAAGAGACCCAGTACTTC. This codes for CASSLEGQNPTQETQYF.

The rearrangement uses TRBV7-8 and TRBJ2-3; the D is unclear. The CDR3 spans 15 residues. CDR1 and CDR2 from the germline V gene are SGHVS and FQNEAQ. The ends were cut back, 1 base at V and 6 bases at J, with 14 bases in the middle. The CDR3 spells CASSLDVELGDTQYF. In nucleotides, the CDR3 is TGTGCCAGCAGCTTAGACGTAGAACTGGGGGATACGCAGTATTTT.

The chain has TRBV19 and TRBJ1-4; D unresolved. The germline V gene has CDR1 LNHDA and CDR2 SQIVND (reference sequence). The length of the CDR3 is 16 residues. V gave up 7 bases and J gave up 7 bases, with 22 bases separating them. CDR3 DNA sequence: TGTGCCAGTACGGGAGGCCGGCTAAGCTTAGCTGAAAAACTGTTTTTT. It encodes CASTGGRLSLAEKLFF.

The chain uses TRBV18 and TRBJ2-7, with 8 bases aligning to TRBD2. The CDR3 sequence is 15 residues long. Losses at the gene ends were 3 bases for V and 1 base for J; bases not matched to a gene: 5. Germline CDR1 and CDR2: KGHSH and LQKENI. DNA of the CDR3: TGTGCCAGCTCACCCACGGGAGGGAAGTCCTACGAGCAGTACTTC. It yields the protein CASSPTGGKSYEQYF. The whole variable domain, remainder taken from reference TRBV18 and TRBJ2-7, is NAGVMQNPRHLVRRRGQEARLRCSPMKGHSHVYWYRQLPEEGLKFMVYLQKENIIDESGMPKERFSAEFPKEGPSILRIQQVVRGDSAAYFCASSPTGGKSYEQYFGPGTRLTVT.

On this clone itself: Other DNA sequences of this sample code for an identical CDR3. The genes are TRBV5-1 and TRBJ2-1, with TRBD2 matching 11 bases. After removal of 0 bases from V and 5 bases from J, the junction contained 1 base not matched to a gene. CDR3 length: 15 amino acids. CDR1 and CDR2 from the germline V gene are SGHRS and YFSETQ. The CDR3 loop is CASSLGLAGNNEQFF. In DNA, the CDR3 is TGCGCCAGCAGCTTGGGACTAGCGGGAAACAATGAGCAGTTCTTC.